This T cell receptor (beta chain) was identified during a study of blood T cell repertoires in COVID-19 (dated by TCRdb to 2020 to 2022). Context from the whole study: Collaborator samples came from the United States, Italy and Spain and covered acute and convalescent phases of COVID-19. The prospective study material was composed of cDNA or gDNA derived from T cells, B-cell-depleted T cells, or PBMCs. Deeply sampled blood TCRbeta repertoires from subjects exposed to, actively infected with, or recovered from COVID-19 were included in the dataset. The repertoires were released in a freely available public database intended as a resource for research on the immune response to SARS-CoV-2. Samples came from the ongoing ImmuneRACE study (first 160 participants) plus 1,254 subjects from 6 global collaborators. Nearly every sample came with metadata listing a de-identified subject ID, COVID-19 status, age in years and sex. Where available, HLA class I and class II types were taken from metadata supplied by the sample provider and were not determined by assay-based typing.

TCRbeta CDR3 regions were amplified from genomic DNA by means of the immunoSEQ Assay, a bias-controlled multiplex PCR. Turning to the authors' computational methods: Nucleated cell counts per sample were estimated from amplification of reference gene primers within the assay. To quantify the absolute abundance of each unique TCRbeta CDR3 rearrangement, sequence reads were collapsed and filtered. For each sample, productive Simpson clonality was calculated by taking the square root of Simpson's diversity index across productive rearrangements. TCRdb mirrors the immuneACCESS table, restricted to in-frame sequences. Some clones are absent from its copies; in checked studies, under half trace to an unresolved V gene, and the reason for the others is unknown. That table furnishes V, J and clone size, whereas the DNA furnished D and trimming. For this sample there are tens of thousands of clones; roughly 87% appear just once. Less than 25% of the sample comes from the top ten.

Study-wide conclusions, independent of this receptor: The quantity of clinical and demographic metadata differed by source and by participant and was supplied without curation.

Whole blood was collected in K2EDTA tubes by collaborating institutions according to the institutions' own protocols. For TCRbeta analysis, collaborators shipped samples as frozen whole blood, isolated PBMCs, or DNA extracted from either of those sample types. From a lookup of the germline V gene, CDR1 and CDR2 are SGHTA and FQGNSA. The CDR3 spans 16 residues, from the cysteine through the phenylalanine. CDR3 DNA only is kept here, 48 bases in frame from base 1. Trimming takes 1 base off V and 8 bases off J; junction bases not matched to a gene: 11. To note about this clone: The clone's antigen remains unknown. It has no much larger one-base neighbor in the sample; base qualities were not kept.

What was sequenced was peripheral blood. The chain links TRBV7-2 with TRBJ2-3, and TRBD2 matches 8 of the central bases. This sequence was found in a woman in her fifties or sixties with acute or convalescent COVID-19. Here the CDR3 is given as CASSLGLAGKEGTQYF. At the DNA level, the sequence is TGTGCCAGCAGCTTAGGGTTAGCGGGGAAAGAAGGTACGCAGTATTTT.